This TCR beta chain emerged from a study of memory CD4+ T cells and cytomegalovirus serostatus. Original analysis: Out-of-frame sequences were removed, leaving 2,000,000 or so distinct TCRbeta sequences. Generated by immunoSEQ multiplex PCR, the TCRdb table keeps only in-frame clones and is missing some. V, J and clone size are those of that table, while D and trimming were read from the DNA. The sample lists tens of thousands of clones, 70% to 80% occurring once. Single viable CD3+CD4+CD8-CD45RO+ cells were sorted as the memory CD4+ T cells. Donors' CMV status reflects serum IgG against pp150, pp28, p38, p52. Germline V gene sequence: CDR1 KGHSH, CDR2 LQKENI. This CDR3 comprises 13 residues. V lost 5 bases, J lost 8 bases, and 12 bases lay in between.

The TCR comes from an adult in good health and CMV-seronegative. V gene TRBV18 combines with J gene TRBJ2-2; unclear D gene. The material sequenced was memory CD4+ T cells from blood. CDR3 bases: TGTGCCAGCTCAACATCCCTTGGAGGGGAGCTGTTTTTT. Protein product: CASSTSLGGELFF.